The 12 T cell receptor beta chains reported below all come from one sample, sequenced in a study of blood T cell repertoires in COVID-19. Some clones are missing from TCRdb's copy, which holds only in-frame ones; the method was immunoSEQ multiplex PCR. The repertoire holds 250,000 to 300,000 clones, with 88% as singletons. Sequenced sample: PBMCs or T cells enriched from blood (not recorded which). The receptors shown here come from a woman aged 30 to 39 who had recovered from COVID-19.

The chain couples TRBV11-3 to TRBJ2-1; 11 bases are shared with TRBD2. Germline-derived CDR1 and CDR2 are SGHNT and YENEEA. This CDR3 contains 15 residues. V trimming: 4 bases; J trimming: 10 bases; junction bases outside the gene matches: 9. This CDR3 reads CASSSRPGLADEQFF. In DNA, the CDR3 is TGTGCCAGCAGCTCCCGACCGGGACTAGCGGACGAGCAGTTCTTC.

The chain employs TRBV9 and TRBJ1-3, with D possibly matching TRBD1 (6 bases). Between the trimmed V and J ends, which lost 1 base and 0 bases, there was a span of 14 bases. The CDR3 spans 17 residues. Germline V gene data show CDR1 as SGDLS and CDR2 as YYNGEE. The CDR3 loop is CASSVHPDSGSGNTIYF. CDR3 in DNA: TGTGCCAGCAGCGTACATCCGGACAGTGGCTCTGGAAACACCATATATTTT.

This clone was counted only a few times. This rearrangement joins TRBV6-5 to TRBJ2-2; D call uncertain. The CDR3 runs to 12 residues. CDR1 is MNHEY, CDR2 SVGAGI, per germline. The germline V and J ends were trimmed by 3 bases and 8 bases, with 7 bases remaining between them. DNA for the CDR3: TGTGCCAGCAGTTATACAGAGGGGGAGCTGTTTTTT. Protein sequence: CASSYTEGELFF.

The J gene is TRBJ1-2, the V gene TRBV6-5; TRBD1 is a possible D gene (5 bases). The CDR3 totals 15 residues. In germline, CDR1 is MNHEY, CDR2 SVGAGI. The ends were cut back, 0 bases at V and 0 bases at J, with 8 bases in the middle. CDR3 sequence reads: CASSYSAGANYGYTF. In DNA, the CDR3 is TGTGCCAGCAGTTACTCAGCGGGGGCTAACTATGGCTACACCTTC.

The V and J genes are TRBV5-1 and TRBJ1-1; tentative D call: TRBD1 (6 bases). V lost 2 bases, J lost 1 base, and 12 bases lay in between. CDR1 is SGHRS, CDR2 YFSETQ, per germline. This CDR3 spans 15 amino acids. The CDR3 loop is CASSLAGTPNTEAFF. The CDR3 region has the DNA TGCGCCAGCAGCTTAGCCGGGACACCGAACACTGAAGCTTTCTTT.

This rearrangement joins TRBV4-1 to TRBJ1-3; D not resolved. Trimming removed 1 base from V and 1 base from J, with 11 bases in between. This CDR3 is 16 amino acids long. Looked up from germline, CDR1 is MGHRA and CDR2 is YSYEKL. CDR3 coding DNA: TGCGCCAGCAGCCAAGTGGGGAGGGCGTCTGGAAACACCATATATTTT. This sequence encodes CASSQVGRASGNTIYF.

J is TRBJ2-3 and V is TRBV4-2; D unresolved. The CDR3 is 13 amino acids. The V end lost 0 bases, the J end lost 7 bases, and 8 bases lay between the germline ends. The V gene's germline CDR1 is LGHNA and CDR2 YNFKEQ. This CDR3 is CASSQELGYTQYF. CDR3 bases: TGTGCCAGCAGCCAAGAGCTTGGCTATACGCAGTATTTT.

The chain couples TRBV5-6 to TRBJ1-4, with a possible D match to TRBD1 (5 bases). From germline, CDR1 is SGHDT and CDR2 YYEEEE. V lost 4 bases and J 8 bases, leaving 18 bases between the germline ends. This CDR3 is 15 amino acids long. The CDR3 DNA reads TGTGCCAGCAGCCTTTGGAAGGGGCTGGGGGAAAAACTGTTTTTT. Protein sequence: CASSLWKGLGEKLFF.

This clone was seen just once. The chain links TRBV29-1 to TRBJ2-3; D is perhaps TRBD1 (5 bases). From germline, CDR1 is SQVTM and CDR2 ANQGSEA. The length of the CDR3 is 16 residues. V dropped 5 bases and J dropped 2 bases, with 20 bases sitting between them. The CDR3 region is CSVIPLTSRVTDTQYF. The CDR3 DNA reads TGCAGCGTTATACCCCTAACAAGCAGGGTCACAGATACGCAGTATTTT.

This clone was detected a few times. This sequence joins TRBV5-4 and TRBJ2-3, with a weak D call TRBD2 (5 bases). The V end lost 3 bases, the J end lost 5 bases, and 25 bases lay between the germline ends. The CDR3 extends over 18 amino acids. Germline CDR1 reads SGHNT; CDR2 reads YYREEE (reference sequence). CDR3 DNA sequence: TGTGCCAGCAGCTATCCGGCCAGCGGTCGAGCTCGGGGAGATACGCAGTATTTT. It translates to CASSYPASGRARGDTQYF.

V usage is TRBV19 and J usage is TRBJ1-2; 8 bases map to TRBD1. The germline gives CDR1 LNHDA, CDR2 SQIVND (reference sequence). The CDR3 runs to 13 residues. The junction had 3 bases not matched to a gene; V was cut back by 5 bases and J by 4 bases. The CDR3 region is CASSWTGSYGYTF. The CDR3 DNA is TGTGCCAGTAGTTGGACAGGGTCCTATGGCTACACCTTC.

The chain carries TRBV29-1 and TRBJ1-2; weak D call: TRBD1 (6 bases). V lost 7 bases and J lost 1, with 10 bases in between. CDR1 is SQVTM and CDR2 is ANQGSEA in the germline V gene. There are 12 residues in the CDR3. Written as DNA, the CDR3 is TGCAGCGGTCAGGACAGTAACTATGGCTACACCTTC. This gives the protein CSGQDSNYGYTF. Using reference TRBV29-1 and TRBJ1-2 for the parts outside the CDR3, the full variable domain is SAVISQKPSRDICQRGTSLTIQCQVDSQVTMMFWYRQQPGQSLTLIATANQGSEATYESGFVIDKFPISRPNLTFSTLTVSNMSPEDSSIYLCSGQDSNYGYTFGSGTRLTVV.